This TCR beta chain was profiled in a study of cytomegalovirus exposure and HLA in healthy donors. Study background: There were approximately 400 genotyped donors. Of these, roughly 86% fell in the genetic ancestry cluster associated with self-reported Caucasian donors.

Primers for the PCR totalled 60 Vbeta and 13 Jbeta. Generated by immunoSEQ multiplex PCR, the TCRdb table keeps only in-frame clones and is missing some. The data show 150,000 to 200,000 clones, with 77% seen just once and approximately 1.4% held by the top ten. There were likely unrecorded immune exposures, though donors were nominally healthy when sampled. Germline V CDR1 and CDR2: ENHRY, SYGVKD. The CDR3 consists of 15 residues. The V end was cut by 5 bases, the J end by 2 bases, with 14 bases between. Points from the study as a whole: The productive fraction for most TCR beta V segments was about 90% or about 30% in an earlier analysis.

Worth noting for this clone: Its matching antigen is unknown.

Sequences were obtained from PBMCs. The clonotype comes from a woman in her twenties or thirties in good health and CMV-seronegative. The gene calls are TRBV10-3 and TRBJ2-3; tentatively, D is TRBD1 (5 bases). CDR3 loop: CAISRQGPTTDTQYF. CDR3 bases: TGTGCCATCAGTCGGCAGGGCCCCACCACAGATACGCAGTATTTT.